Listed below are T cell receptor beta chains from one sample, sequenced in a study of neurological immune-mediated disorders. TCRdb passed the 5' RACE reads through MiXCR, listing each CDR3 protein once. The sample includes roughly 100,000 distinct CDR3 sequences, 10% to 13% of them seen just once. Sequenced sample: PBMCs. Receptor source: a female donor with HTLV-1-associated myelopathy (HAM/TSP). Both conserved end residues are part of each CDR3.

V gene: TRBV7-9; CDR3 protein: CASSFSSGTMNTGELFF
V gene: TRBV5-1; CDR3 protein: CASSVTWGVTEAFF
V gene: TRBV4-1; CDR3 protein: CASSQAETPPQETQYF
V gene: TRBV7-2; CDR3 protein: CASRRQGQSNQPQHF
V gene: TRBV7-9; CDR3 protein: CAIVGGLNYCYTF
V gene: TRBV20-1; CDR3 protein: CSARVQRKYSYEQYF
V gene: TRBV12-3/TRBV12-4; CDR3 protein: CASSPDRIVNSNQPQHF
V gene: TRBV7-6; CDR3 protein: CASSRGLLQGDYGYTF
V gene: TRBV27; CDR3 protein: CASSRGTGLNTEAFF
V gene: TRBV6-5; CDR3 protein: CASTQPGQPQHF
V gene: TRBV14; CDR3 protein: CASSQNWGAYNEQFF
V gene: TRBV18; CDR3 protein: CASSPPFSVGRNYGYTF
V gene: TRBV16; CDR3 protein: CASSQTSTGELFF
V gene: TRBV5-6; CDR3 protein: CASSWGPTYEQYF
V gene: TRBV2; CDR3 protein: CASSDRLTRAEQYF
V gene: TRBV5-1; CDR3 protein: CASRTGPAGTDTQYF
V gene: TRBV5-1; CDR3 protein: CASSVGGQNTGELFF
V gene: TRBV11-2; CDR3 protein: CASSFKAGGQETQYF
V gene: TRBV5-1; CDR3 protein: CASSLQPKETQYF
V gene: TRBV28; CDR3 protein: CASSGGGIGRGNQPQHF
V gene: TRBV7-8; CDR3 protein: CASSLDLRPSGANVLTF
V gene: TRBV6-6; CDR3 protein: CASRSDEGALYEQYF
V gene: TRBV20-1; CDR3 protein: CSARRQGAGGPTGELFF
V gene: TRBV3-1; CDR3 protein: CASSQDHSYEQYF
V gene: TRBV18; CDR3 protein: CASSPRTGEDYEQYF
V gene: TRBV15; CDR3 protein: CATRFRTIPETQYF
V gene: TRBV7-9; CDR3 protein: CASSLALTGGEETQYF